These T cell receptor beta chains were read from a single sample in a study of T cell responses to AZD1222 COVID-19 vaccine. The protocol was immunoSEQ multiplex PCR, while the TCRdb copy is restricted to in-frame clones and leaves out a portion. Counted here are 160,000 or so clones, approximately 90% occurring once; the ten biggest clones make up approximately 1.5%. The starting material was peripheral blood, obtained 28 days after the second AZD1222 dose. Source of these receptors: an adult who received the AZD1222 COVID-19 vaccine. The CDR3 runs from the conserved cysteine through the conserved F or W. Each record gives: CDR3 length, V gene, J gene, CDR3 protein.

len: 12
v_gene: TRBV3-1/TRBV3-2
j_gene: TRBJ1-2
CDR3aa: CASSQMNTRYTF

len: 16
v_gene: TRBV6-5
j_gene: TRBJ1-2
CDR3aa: CASSSGHTSGRAGYTF

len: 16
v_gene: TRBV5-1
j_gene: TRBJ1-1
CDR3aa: CASSQTTGTVNTEAFF

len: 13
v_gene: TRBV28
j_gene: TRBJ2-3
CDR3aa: CASSLTPEDTQYF

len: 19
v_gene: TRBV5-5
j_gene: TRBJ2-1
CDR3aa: CASSFIGTGSTRGYNEQFF

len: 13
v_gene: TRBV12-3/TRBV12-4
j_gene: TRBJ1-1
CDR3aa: CASSRGREPGAFF

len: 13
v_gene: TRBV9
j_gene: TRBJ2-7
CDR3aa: CASSGQGAYEQYF

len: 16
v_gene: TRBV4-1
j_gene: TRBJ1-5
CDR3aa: CASSQDAGQGNQPQHF

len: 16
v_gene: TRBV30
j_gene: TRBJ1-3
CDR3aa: CAWRPTLGEDGNTIYF

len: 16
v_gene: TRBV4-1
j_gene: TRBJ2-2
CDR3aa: CASRQYPGVNTGELFF

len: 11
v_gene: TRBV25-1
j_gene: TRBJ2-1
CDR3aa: CASSGGDEQFF

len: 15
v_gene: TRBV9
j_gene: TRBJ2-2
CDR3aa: CASSERQGPTGELFF

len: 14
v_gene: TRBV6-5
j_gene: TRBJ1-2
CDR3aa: CASSYGDSGYGYTF

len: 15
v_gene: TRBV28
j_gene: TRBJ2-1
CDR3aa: CASSFRTSGSDEQFF

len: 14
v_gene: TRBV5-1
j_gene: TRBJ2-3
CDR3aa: CASHPAGRTDTQYF

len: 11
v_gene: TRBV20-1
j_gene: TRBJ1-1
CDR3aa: CSARQGAEAFF

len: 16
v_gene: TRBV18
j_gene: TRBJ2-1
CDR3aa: CASSPELGGSVNEQFF

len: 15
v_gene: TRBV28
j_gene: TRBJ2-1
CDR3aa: CASSSPSGRAREQFF

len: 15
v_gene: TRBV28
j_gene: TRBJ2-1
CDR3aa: CASSLLGGSSNEQFF

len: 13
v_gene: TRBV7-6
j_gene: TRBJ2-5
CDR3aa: CASSLSRRETQYF

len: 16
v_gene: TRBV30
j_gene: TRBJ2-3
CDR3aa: CAWIRGTSGITDTQYF

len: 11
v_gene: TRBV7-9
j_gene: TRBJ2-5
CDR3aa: CASSLIETQYF

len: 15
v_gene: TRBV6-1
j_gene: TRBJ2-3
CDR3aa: CASSEFLGSKGTQYF

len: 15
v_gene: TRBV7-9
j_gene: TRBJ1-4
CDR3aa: CASSTPSQGNEKLFF

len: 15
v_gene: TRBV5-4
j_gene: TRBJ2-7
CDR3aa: CASSRAERAVYEQYF